The sequence of this T cell receptor beta chain was determined in a study of shared clonotypes between healthy human individuals. Data came from immunoSEQ multiplex PCR; TCRdb stores just in-frame clones and leaves some out. The table includes about 490,000 clones, 76% detected once. HIV-negative, healthy adults without recent acute infections or vaccinations were the donors. The V gene end was trimmed by 0 bases and the J gene end by 4 bases; junction bases not matched to a gene: 3. Germline CDR1 and CDR2: SGDLS and YYNGEE. The CDR3 has 14 amino acids. The clonotype originates from a woman in her 40s in good health. Some clones in this sample may be carry-over from other donors' samples. This chain uses TRBV9 with TRBJ2-5, with TRBD2 matching 7 bases. Input material: PBMCs. The CDR3 loop reads CASSVAPGGETQYF. CDR3 nucleotides: TGTGCCAGCAGCGTAGCCCCGGGAGGAGAGACCCAGTACTTC. Variable domain in full (rest from reference TRBV9 and TRBJ2-5): DSGVTQTPKHLITATGQRVTLRCSPRSGDLSVYWYQQSLDQGLQFLIQYYNGEERAKGNILERFSAQQFPDLHSELNLSSLELGDSALYFCASSVAPGGETQYFGPGTRLLVL.